This T cell receptor beta chain was recovered during a study of shared clonotypes between healthy human individuals. The CDR3 contains 15 residues. Germline loops: CDR1 SGHVS, CDR2 FNYEAQ. The V gene lost 1 base and the J gene lost 2 bases, with 11 bases spanning the gap. Terminally differentiated effector memory CD45RA+ cells were excluded by CCR7 positive selection of CD45RO-negative cells. This clone has just one count. Its antigen is not known. Profiled with immunoSEQ multiplex PCR; TCRdb holds only in-frame clones, not every one. The sample lists about 1,800,000 clones, about 95% occurring once. Findings and caveats of the study: A few donors had about 5.1% of their naive CD4 clonotypes in common.

V is TRBV7-6 and J is TRBJ1-2, with D perhaps matching TRBD1 (5 bases). Material: naive CD8+ T cells sorted from blood. The TCR originated in a man between 18 and 35 years old in good health. The CDR3 region is CASSLEAGINYGYTF. In DNA, the CDR3 is TGTGCCAGCAGCTTAGAGGCAGGGATAAACTATGGCTACACCTTC.